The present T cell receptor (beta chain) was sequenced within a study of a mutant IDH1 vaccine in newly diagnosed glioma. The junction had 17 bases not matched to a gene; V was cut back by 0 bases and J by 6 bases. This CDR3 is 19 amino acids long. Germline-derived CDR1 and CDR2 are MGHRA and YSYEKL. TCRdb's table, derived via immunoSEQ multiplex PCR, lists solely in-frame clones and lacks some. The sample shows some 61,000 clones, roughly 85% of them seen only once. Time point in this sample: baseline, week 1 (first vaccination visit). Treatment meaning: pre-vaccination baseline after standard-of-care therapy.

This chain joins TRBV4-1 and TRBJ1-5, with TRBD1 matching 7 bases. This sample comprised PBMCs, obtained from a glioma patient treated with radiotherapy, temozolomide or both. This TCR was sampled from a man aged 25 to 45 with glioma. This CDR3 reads CASSQDNWPTGRDSQPQHF. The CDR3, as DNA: TGCGCCAGCAGCCAAGATAATTGGCCGACAGGGAGGGACAGTCAGCCCCAGCATTTT.